This entry is about one T cell receptor beta chain. Its specificity is not known. This entry belongs to a study of shared clonotypes between healthy human individuals. Per the germline V gene, CDR1 is SGHRS and CDR2 is YFSETQ. Trimming removed 0 bases from V and 3 bases from J, with 9 bases in between. This CDR3 comprises 15 residues. Notes on the study in general: Though the depth was large, rarefaction showed that sorted-subset sequencing was incomplete. For naive CD4 cells, 5% to 6.5% of clonotypes were shared across a handful of donors.

Authors' processing steps: Junction-only sequences without quality scores came from ImmunoSEQ, so filtering differed. Sequenced by immunoSEQ multiplex PCR; TCRdb stores in-frame clones only, minus some. V and J calls and clone size are as listed in that table; D and trimming were resolved from the DNA. The data contain around 700,000 clones, 72% of them singletons. The V and J genes are TRBV5-1 and TRBJ2-2, with a possible D match to TRBD1 (5 bases). Sequencing was carried out using memory CD4+ T cells sorted from blood. Stated subset: CD45RA-negative fraction. This clonotype was obtained from a woman in her twenties or thirties in good health. The CDR3 spells CASSLGREYTGELFF. The CDR3 DNA follows: TGCGCCAGCAGCTTGGGCAGGGAATACACCGGGGAGCTGTTTTTT.